This paragraph reports one TCR beta chain. The entry originates in a study of blood T cell repertoires in COVID-19. Study in general: Samples came from the United States, Italy and Spain, spanning acute and convalescent COVID-19. Sources were T cells, B-cell-depleted T cells, or PBMCs; the material itself was cDNA or gDNA.

Deletions cut 5 bases from V and 2 bases from J, with 13 bases between. The CDR3 consists of 14 residues. The V gene's germline CDR1 is SQVTM and CDR2 ANQGSEA. Methods used by the authors: Amplification of reference gene primers provided the estimated nucleated cell counts. Repertoires were generated with immunoSEQ multiplex PCR, while TCRdb's copy carries only in-frame clones and drops some. V, J and clone size are taken as reported in that table, and D and trimming were inferred from the DNA itself. The repertoire consists of 50,000 to 65,000 clones, with around 88% occurring once and the leading ten covering around 6.5%.

The sequenced material came from peripheral blood. The TCR originated in a human donor in a cohort sampled during active COVID-19. J is TRBJ2-1 and V is TRBV29-1, with D perhaps matching TRBD2 (6 bases). DNA for the CDR3: TGCAGCGTTCGAAATGCGGGAACCTACAATGAGCAGTTCTTC. It encodes CSVRNAGTYNEQFF.